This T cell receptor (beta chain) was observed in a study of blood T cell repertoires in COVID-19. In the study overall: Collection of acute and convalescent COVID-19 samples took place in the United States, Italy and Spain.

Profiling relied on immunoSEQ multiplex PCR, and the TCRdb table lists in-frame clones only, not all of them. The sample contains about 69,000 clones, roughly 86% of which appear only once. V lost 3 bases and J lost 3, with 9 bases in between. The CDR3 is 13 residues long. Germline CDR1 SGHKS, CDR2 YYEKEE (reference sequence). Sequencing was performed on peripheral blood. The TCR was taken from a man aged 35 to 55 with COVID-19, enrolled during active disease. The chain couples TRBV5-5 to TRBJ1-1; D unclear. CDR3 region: CASSSQVDTEAFF. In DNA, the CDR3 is TGTGCCAGCAGCTCCCAGGTGGACACTGAAGCTTTCTTT.